What follows describes a single TCR beta chain. Antigen unknown. Vbeta (60) and Jbeta (13) primers were used in the PCR. Assay used: immunoSEQ multiplex PCR; TCRdb lists only in-frame clones, some missing. The sample carries roughly 98,000 clones, around two thirds recorded once. The data were obtained in a study of cytomegalovirus exposure and HLA in healthy donors. General observations from the study: In a later analysis, TCR beta V- and J-gene trimming was associated with a missense DCLRE1C variant.

CDR1 is SGHRS, CDR2 YFSETQ, per germline. The CDR3 is 16 amino acids. The V and J ends lost 2 bases and 7 bases, in that order; junction bases with no gene match: 4. This sequence joins TRBV5-1 and TRBJ2-1; TRBD2 matches at 15 bases. Sequenced input: PBMCs. The receptor was derived from a woman aged 25 to 39 in good health and CMV-seropositive. The CDR3, as DNA: TGCGCCAGCAGCTTTCGGACTAGCGGGGGGGCAAATGAGCAGTTCTTC. This translates into CASSFRTSGGANEQFF.